This T cell receptor (beta chain) appears in the sequencing data of a study of shared clonotypes between healthy human individuals. The assay was immunoSEQ multiplex PCR, and TCRdb's table has in-frame clones only and misses some. The sample lists 2 million to 2.5 million clones; approximately 94% were seen once. The clonotype was recovered from a man aged 18-30 years in good health. The sequenced material came from naive CD4+ T cells sorted from blood. This sample's subset: CD45RA+ positively selected.

The CDR3 loop is CASSSPPQSSLGYTF. For the CDR3, the DNA is TGTGCCAGCAGTTCCCCGCCACAATCATCGTTGGGCTACACCTTC. The chain recombines TRBV28 with TRBJ1-2; D ambiguous. The CDR3 is 15 amino acids. Germline CDR1 reads MDHEN; CDR2 reads SYDVKM. V was trimmed by 4 bases and J by 8 bases, leaving 20 bases between them.